This T cell receptor beta chain was documented in a study of T cells in Graves' hyperthyroidism and ophthalmopathy. Each ophthalmopathy patient scored at least 3 on the Clinical Activity Score and at least 4 on NOSPECS grade, with duration under 3 months. There were TCR beta CDR3 regions amplified from RNA transcripts. TCR CDR3 regions were first amplified by RT-PCR with HTBI primers. One entry per CDR3 protein, called by TCRdb with MiXCR from the multiplex PCR reads. The table lists 250,000 to 300,000 distinct CDR3 sequences, about 18% of them singletons. CDR1 and CDR2 from the germline V gene are LGHNA and YNFKEQ. The V end was cut by 1 base, the J end by 7 bases, with 10 bases between. The CDR3 runs to 13 residues. This clonotype was counted a few times. Its antigen is still unknown. General study results and limits: Prediction of ophthalmopathy progression came a median around 6.1 months pre-onset.

V gene TRBV4-2 combines with J gene TRBJ1-1; D gene ambiguous. The specimen was blood. The TCR originated in a woman aged 55-70 years with Graves' ophthalmopathy. CDR3 DNA: TGTGCCAGCAGCCAAGCGGCAGCGTTTGAAGCTTTCTTT. This encodes CASSQAAAFEAFF.